A selection of T cell receptor beta chains follows, all from one sample in a study of blood T cell repertoires in COVID-19. Clones were sequenced by immunoSEQ multiplex PCR, and TCRdb holds only the in-frame ones, with some missing. The table lists approximately 200,000 clones, about 88% of them singletons, with 1.5% to 2% in the top ten. What was sequenced was peripheral blood. These TCRs come from a man between 65 and 80 years old with acute or convalescent COVID-19. CDR3s include the opening cysteine and the closing phenylalanine or tryptophan. The D gene is left open where the match is weak. Not every row has a clone size; where given, it reads once, few, many or a size class.

-	TRBV3-1/TRBV3-2	TRBJ2-5	TRBD2	CASSQSSGSRETQYF	TGTGCCAGCAGCCAAAGTAGCGGGAGTCGGGAGACCCAGTACTTC
-	TRBV6-5	TRBJ1-5	-	CASSSVGQPQHF	TGTGCCAGCAGCTCCGTTGGCCAGCCCCAGCATTTT
-	TRBV7-3	TRBJ2-3	-	CASSLGGISPDTQYF	TGTGCCAGCAGCTTAGGGGGGATTTCTCCAGATACGCAGTATTTT
-	TRBV2	TRBJ1-1	-	CASRGATEAFF	TGTGCCAGCAGGGGGGCGACTGAAGCTTTCTTT
-	TRBV24-1	TRBJ2-7	TRBD2	CATSDTGLVMNF	TGTGCCACCAGTGACACCGGACTAGTCATGAACTTC
-	TRBV3-1/TRBV3-2	TRBJ2-7	TRBD2	CASSPSTSGEQYF	TGTGCCAGCAGCCCGAGCACTAGCGGGGAGCAGTACTTC
-	TRBV11-3	TRBJ1-1	TRBD1	CATLFLPGQGNTEAFF	TGTGCCACCTTATTTCTCCCGGGACAGGGGAACACTGAAGCTTTCTTT
-	TRBV5-6	TRBJ1-2	-	CASSLTRNYGYTF	TGTGCCAGCAGCTTGACCCGGAACTATGGCTACACCTTC
-	TRBV7-8	TRBJ1-5	-	CASSLRSGSGEFSNQPQHF	TGTGCCAGCAGCTTAAGGTCGGGGTCGGGGGAGTTTAGCAATCAGCCCCAGCATTTT
-	TRBV6-2/TRBV6-3	TRBJ1-6	TRBD1	CASSAETGGGNSPLHF	TGTGCCAGCAGCGCTGAGACAGGGGGCGGTAATTCACCCCTCCACTTT
-	TRBV5-1	TRBJ1-1	-	CASSKSGGTEAFF	TGCGCCAGCAGCAAATCGGGGGGGACTGAAGCTTTCTTT
-	TRBV27	TRBJ2-1	TRBD2	CASSFNHLAGGWFF	TGTGCCAGCAGTTTTAACCACTTAGCGGGAGGTTGGTTCTTC
-	TRBV9	TRBJ2-2	-	CASSLSLKTGELFF	TGTGCCAGCAGCCTGAGTTTGAAAACCGGGGAGCTGTTTTTT
-	TRBV6-2/TRBV6-3	TRBJ2-7	TRBD2	CASSPNSGTSGRGEQYF	TGTGCCAGCAGCCCGAACTCCGGGACTAGCGGGAGAGGGGAGCAGTACTTC
-	TRBV5-1	TRBJ2-7	-	CASSLTGIGREQYF	TGCGCCAGCAGCTTAACAGGGATTGGGCGCGAGCAGTACTTC
-	TRBV9	TRBJ1-2	TRBD1	CASSTHDRVINYGYTF	TGTGCCAGCAGCACACATGACAGGGTAATAAACTATGGCTACACCTTC
once	TRBV10-3	TRBJ2-5	-	CAIGAQGKETQYF	TGTGCCATCGGAGCCCAGGGTAAAGAGACCCAGTACTTC
-	TRBV30	TRBJ1-1	-	CASTVGGTEAFF	TGTGCCTCGACGGTAGGGGGCACTGAAGCTTTCTTT
-	TRBV5-1	TRBJ2-5	-	CASSLGVYTRAGETQYF	TGCGCCAGCAGCTTGGGGGTTTACACTAGGGCCGGAGAGACCCAGTACTTC
-	TRBV14	TRBJ1-6	TRBD1	CASSQAGSGTGNSPLHF	TGTGCCAGCAGCCAAGCGGGCTCCGGGACAGGGAATTCACCCCTCCACTTT
-	TRBV5-1	TRBJ2-7	TRBD2	CASSTGGGAGGGEQYF	TGCGCCAGCAGCACGGGCGGTGGGGCGGGAGGTGGAGAGCAGTACTTC
-	TRBV6-2/TRBV6-3	TRBJ2-7	TRBD2	CASSPIRGLAVSYEQYF	TGTGCCAGCAGTCCGATTCGGGGACTAGCGGTGTCCTACGAGCAGTACTTC
-	TRBV20-1	TRBJ2-3	-	CGGEVTDTQYF	TGTGGAGGTGAAGTAACAGATACGCAGTATTTT
-	TRBV2	TRBJ1-6	TRBD1	CASRTRTGHSPLHF	TGTGCCAGCAGGACCAGGACAGGGCATTCACCCCTCCACTTT
once	TRBV28	TRBJ2-7	TRBD1	CASTQGATYEQYF	TGTGCCAGCACTCAGGGGGCCACCTACGAGCAGTACTTC
-	TRBV7-8	TRBJ1-1	TRBD1	CASSLAWTGGQAFF	TGTGCCAGCAGCTTAGCTTGGACAGGGGGCCAAGCTTTCTTT
-	TRBV5-1	TRBJ2-7	-	CASSRGQGGSYEQYF	TGCGCCAGCAGCCGTGGACAGGGAGGGTCCTACGAGCAGTACTTC
-	TRBV5-4	TRBJ2-3	TRBD2	CASSLVTSGLRGTDTQYF	TGTGCCAGCAGCTTGGTCACTAGCGGGCTACGGGGCACAGATACGCAGTATTTT
-	TRBV19	TRBJ1-6	-	CASRDFIDSPLHF	TGTGCCAGCCGGGACTTCATCGATTCACCCCTCCACTTT
once	TRBV6-1	TRBJ1-3	-	CASSEVGGADTIYF	TGTGCCAGCAGTGAAGTAGGGGGGGCGGACACCATATATTTT
-	TRBV11-2	TRBJ2-3	TRBD2	CASSQNSGSTDTQYF	TGTGCCAGCAGCCAAAATAGCGGGAGCACAGATACGCAGTATTTT
once	TRBV14	TRBJ2-1	-	CASSQDQQKRLYNEQFF	TGTGCCAGCAGCCAAGACCAACAGAAGCGGCTGTACAATGAGCAGTTCTTC
-	TRBV5-1	TRBJ1-6	-	CASSLEVAYSPLHF	TGCGCCAGCAGCTTGGAGGTAGCCTATTCACCCCTCCACTTT
once	TRBV3-1/TRBV3-2	TRBJ2-5	TRBD1	CASSQRGQGAGETQYF	TGTGCCAGCAGCCAACGAGGTCAGGGGGCAGGGGAGACCCAGTACTTC
-	TRBV27	TRBJ1-1	-	CAIEVGDTYFINTEAFF	TGTGCCATCGAGGTGGGGGACACCTATTTTATAAACACTGAAGCTTTCTTT
-	TRBV5-1	TRBJ2-3	-	CASSRTSDTQYF	TGCGCCAGCAGCCGTACATCAGATACGCAGTATTTT
-	TRBV10-3	TRBJ2-7	TRBD1	CAIRQGPPREQYF	TGTGCCATCCGACAGGGCCCCCCTCGCGAGCAGTACTTC
-	TRBV13	TRBJ1-5	-	CASSLRQGRNQPQHF	TGTGCCAGCAGCTTACGGCAGGGTAGGAATCAGCCCCAGCATTTT
-	TRBV27	TRBJ2-1	TRBD1	CASSPGTGSYNEQFF	TGTGCCAGCAGTCCCGGGACAGGATCTTACAATGAGCAGTTCTTC
-	TRBV19	TRBJ1-5	-	CASSISGQPQHF	TGTGCCAGTAGTATCTCGGGGCAGCCCCAGCATTTT
-	TRBV7-8	TRBJ2-1	TRBD1	CASSGMGQGVNEQFF	TGTGCCAGCAGCGGGATGGGACAGGGGGTCAATGAGCAGTTCTTC
-	TRBV11-3	TRBJ2-2	-	CASSLGGRGGELFF	TGTGCCAGCAGCTTAGGAGGTCGAGGCGGGGAGCTGTTTTTT
few	TRBV27	TRBJ2-7	-	CASSRIRDGSWTPLEQYF	TGTGCCAGCAGCCGTATCCGGGACGGGAGTTGGACGCCGCTCGAGCAGTACTTC
-	TRBV19	TRBJ1-5	TRBD1	CASDAQGVGNQPQHF	TGTGCCAGTGATGCCCAGGGGGTAGGGAATCAGCCCCAGCATTTT